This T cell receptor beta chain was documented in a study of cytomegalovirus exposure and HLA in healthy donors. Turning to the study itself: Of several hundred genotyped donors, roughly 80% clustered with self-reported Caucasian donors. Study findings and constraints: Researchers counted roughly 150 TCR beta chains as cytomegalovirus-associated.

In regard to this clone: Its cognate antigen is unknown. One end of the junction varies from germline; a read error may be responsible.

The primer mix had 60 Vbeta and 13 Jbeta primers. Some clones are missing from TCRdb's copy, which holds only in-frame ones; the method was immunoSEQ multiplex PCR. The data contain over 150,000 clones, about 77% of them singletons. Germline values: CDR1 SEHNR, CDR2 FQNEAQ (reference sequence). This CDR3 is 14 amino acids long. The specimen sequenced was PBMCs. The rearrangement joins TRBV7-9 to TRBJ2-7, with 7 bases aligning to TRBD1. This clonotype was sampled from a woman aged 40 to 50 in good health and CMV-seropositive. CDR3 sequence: CASSFGQENWPMHF. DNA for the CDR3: TGTGCCAGCAGCTTCGGACAGGAGAATTGGCCGATGCACTTC.